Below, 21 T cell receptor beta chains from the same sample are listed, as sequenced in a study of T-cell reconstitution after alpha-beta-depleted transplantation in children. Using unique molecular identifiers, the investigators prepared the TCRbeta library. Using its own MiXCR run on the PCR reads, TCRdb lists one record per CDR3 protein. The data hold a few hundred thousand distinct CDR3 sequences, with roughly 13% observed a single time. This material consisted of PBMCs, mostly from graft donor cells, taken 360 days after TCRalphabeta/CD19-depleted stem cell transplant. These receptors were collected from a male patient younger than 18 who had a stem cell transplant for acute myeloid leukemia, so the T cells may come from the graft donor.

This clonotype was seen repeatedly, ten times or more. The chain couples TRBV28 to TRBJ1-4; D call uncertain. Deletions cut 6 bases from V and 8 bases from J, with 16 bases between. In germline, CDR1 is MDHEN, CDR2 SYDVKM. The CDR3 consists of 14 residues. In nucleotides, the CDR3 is TGTGCCAGCAGGTTTCTGGGGATGCGGGAAAAACTGTTTTTT. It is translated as CASRFLGMREKLFF.

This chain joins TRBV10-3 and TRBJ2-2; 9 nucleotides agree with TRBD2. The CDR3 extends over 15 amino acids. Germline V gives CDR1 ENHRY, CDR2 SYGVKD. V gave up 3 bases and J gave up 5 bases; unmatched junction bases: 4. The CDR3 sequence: CAISDIAGETGELFF. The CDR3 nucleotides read TGTGCCATCAGTGATATAGCGGGAGAAACCGGGGAGCTGTTTTTT.

The CDR3 sequence is CAISGQGAHTGELFF. For the CDR3, the DNA is TGTGCCATCAGTGGACAGGGGGCACACACCGGGGAGCTGTTTTTT. The chain employs TRBV10-3 and TRBJ2-2, with TRBD1 matching 10 bases. V was pared by 4 bases and J by 3 bases, with 2 bases of the junction left unmatched. Germline-derived CDR1 and CDR2 are ENHRY and SYGVKD. This CDR3 has 15 amino acids.

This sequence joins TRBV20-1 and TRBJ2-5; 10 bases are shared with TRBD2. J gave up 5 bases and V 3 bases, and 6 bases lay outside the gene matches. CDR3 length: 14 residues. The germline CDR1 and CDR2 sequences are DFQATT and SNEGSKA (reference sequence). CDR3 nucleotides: TGCAGTGCTAGGGCTAGCGGGAGATGGGAGACCCAGTACTTC. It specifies CSARASGRWETQYF.

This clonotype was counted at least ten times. The CDR3 DNA follows: TGTGCCATCAGTGAGGGCGGAGAGCAGTTCTTC. Encoded protein: CAISEGGEQFF. This rearrangement joins TRBV10-3 to TRBJ2-1; D unclear. CDR1 is ENHRY, CDR2 SYGVKD, per germline. The germline V and J ends were trimmed by 2 bases and 10 bases, with 6 bases remaining between them. This CDR3 comprises 11 residues.

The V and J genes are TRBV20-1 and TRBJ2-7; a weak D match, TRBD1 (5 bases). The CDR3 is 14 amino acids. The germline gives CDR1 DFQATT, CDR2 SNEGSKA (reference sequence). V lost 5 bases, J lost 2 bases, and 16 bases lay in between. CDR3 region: CSAGHGAFTYEQYF. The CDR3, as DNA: TGCAGTGCTGGACATGGAGCTTTCACCTACGAGCAGTACTTC.

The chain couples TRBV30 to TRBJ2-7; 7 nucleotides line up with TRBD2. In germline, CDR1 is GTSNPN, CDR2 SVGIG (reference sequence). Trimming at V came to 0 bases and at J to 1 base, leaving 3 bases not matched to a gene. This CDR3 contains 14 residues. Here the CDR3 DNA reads TGTGCCTGGAGTGTGGGGGGGAAATCCTACGAGCAGTACTTC. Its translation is CAWSVGGKSYEQYF.

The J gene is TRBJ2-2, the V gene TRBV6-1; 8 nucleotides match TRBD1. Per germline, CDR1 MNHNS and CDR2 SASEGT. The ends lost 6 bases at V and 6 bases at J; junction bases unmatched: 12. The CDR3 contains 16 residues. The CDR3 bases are TGTGCCAGCAGACCCCTGGCGACAGGGGTGGCCGGGGAGCTGTTTTTT. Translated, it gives CASRPLATGVAGELFF.

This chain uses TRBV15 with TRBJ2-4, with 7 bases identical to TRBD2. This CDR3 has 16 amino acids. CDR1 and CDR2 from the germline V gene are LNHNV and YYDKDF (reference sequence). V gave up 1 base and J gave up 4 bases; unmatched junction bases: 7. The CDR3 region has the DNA TGTGCCACCAGCAGAGCTCTAGCGGAGGAAAAAAACATTCAGTACTTC. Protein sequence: CATSRALAEEKNIQYF.

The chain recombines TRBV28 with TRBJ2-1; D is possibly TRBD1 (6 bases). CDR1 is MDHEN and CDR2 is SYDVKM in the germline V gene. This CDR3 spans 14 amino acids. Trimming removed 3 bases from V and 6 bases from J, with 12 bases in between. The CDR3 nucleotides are TGTGCCAGCAGTTTGTGGGAACAGGGCAATGAGCAGTTCTTC. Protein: CASSLWEQGNEQFF. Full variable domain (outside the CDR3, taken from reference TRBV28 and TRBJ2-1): DVKVTQSSRYLVKRTGEKVFLECVQDMDHENMFWYRQDPGLGLRLIYFSYDVKMKEKGDIPEGYSVSREKKERFSLILESASTNQTSMYLCASSLWEQGNEQFFGPGTRLTVL.

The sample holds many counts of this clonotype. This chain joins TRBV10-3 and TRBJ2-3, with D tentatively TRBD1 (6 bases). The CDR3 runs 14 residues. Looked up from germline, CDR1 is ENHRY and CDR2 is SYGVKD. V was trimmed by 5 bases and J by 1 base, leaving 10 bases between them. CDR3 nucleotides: TGTGCCATCAGTATGCCAGGGGGCACAGATACGCAGTATTTT. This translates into CAISMPGGTDTQYF.

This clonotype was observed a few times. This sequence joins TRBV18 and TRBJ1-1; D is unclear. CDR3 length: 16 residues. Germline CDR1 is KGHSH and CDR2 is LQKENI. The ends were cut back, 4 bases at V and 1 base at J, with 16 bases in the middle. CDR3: CASSRTFPTQNTEAFF. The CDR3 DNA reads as TGTGCCAGCTCACGGACCTTCCCGACCCAGAACACTGAAGCTTTCTTT.

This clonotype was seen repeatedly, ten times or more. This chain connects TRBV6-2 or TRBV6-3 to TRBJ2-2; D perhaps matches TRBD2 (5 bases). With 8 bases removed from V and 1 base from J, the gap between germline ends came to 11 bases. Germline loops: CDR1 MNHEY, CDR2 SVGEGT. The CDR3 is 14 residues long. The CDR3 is CASVRGLNTGELFF. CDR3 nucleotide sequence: TGTGCCAGCGTCCGAGGGCTGAACACCGGGGAGCTGTTTTTT.

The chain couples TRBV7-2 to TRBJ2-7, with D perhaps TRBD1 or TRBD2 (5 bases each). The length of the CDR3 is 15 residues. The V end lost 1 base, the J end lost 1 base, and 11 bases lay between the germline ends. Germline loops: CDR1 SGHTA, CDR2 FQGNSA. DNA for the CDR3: TGTGCCAGCAGCTTAGGGGGGACCTATTCCTACGAGCAGTACTTC. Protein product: CASSLGGTYSYEQYF.

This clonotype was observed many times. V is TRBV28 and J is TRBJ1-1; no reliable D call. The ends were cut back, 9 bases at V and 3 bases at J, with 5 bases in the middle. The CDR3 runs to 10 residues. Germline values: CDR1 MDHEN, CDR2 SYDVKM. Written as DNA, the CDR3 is TGTGCCAGTTCGGACACTGAAGCTTTCTTT. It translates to CASSDTEAFF.

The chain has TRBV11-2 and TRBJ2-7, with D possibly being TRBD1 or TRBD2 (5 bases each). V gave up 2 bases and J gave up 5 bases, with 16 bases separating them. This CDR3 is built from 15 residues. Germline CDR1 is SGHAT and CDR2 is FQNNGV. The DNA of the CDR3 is TGTGCCAGCAGCTTACCGGGACGGAGACGTGACGAGCAGTACTTC. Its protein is CASSLPGRRRDEQYF.

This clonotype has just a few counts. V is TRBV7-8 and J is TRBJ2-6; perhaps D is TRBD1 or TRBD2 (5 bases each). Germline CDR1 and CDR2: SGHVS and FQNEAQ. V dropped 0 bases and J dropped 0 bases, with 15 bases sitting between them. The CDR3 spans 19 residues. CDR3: CASSLAGRQWSSGANVLTF. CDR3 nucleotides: TGTGCCAGCAGCTTAGCGGGACGACAGTGGAGCTCTGGGGCCAACGTCCTGACTTTC.

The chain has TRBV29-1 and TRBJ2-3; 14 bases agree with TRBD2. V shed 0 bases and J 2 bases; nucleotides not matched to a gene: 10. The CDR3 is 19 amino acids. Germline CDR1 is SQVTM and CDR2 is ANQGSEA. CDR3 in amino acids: CSVEDPRTSGRPSTDTQYF. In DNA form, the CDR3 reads TGCAGCGTTGAAGATCCGAGGACTAGCGGGAGGCCCTCCACAGATACGCAGTATTTT.

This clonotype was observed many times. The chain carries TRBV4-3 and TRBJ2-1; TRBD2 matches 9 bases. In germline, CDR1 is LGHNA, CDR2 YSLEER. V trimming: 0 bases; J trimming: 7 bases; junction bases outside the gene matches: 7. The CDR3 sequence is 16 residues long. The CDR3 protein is CASSQDLAGGRNEQFF. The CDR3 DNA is TGCGCCAGCAGCCAAGATTTGGCGGGAGGGAGAAATGAGCAGTTCTTC.

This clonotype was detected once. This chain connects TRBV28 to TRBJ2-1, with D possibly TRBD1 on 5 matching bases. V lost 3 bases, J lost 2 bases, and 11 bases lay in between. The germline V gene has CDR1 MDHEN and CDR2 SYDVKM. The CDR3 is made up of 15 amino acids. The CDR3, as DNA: TGTGCCAGCAGTTTGAAAGGGGTCCCCTACAATGAGCAGTTCTTC. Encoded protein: CASSLKGVPYNEQFF.

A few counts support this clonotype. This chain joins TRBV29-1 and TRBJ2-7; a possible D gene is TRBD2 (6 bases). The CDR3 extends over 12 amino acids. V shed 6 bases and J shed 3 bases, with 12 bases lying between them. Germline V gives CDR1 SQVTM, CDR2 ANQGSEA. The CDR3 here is CSVGGVDYEQYF. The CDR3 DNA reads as TGCAGCGTCGGAGGGGTCGACTACGAGCAGTACTTC.